This T cell receptor beta chain was retrieved from a study of blood T cell repertoires in COVID-19. The CDR3 runs 14 residues. From germline, CDR1 is SEHNR and CDR2 FQNEAQ (reference sequence). Trimming stripped 5 bases from V and 10 bases from J, with 20 bases between. The table came from immunoSEQ multiplex PCR; TCRdb's copy has only in-frame clones and leaves some out. Of about 88,000 clones in the sample, 87% were seen once. This chain connects TRBV7-9 to TRBJ1-2; D remains unclear. Sequencing input: peripheral blood. The receptor was derived from a woman aged 60-75 years with COVID-19, enrolled during active disease. CDR3 DNA: TGTGCCAGCAGCCCTAGCCTAGGGCCCAGTGACTACACCTTC. The encoded protein is CASSPSLGPSDYTF.